This is a list of T cell receptor beta chains from one sample in a study of response to subunit inactivated influenza vaccine. TCRdb passed the RT-PCR reads through MiXCR, listing each CDR3 protein once. The profile shows fewer than 800,000 distinct CDR3 sequences, 15% to 19% of them singletons. The sample consisted of PBMCs from blood, taken about 11 days after vaccination. The receptors were gathered from a man aged 50 or older who received an inactivated influenza vaccine. Each CDR3 is given with its conserved first and last residue. Fields, in order: CDR3 DNA, CDR3 protein, clone size, J gene, V gene, D gene, CDR3 length. A D gene is named only where the DNA matches it firmly. Only part of the rows carry a size: once, few, many, or a class if the clone is expanded.

CDR3 DNA: TGTGCCAGCAGTCGGGACAGTAAACAAGAGACCCAGTACTTC; CDR3 protein: CASSRDSKQETQYF; clone size: NA; J gene: TRBJ2-5; V gene: TRBV2; D gene: TRBD1; CDR3 length: 14
CDR3 DNA: TGCGCCAGCAGCGTGCGGGGAGGCGCAGATACGCAGTATTTT; CDR3 protein: CASSVRGGADTQYF; clone size: NA; J gene: TRBJ2-3; V gene: TRBV5-1; D gene: NA; CDR3 length: 14
CDR3 DNA: TGTGCCAGCAGAGAGGGGCCCAACTATGGCTACACCTTC; CDR3 protein: CASREGPNYGYTF; clone size: few; J gene: TRBJ1-2; V gene: TRBV6-7; D gene: NA; CDR3 length: 13
CDR3 DNA: TGCGCCAGCAGCTTGTTCTGGGATCAAGATACGCAGTATTTT; CDR3 protein: CASSLFWDQDTQYF; clone size: many; J gene: TRBJ2-3; V gene: TRBV5-1; D gene: NA; CDR3 length: 14
CDR3 DNA: TGTGCCAGCAGCCAAGATATCTCCAGGGGTGAGCAGTTCTTC; CDR3 protein: CASSQDISRGEQFF; clone size: NA; J gene: TRBJ2-1; V gene: TRBV14; D gene: NA; CDR3 length: 14
CDR3 DNA: TGCGCCAGCACCCCCCGGGGGGATCTGAACTATGGCTACACCTTC; CDR3 protein: CASTPRGDLNYGYTF; clone size: NA; J gene: TRBJ1-2; V gene: TRBV5-1; D gene: NA; CDR3 length: 15
CDR3 DNA: TGTGCCAGCAGTTACCCCTACAGTGAAGCTTTCTTT; CDR3 protein: CASSYPYSEAFF; clone size: NA; J gene: TRBJ1-1; V gene: TRBV6-2/TRBV6-3; D gene: NA; CDR3 length: 12
CDR3 DNA: TGTGCCAGCAGCCAAGTAGTAGGTGAAGCTTTCTTT; CDR3 protein: CASSQVVGEAFF; clone size: few; J gene: TRBJ1-1; V gene: TRBV6-2/TRBV6-3; D gene: NA; CDR3 length: 12
CDR3 DNA: TGTGCCAGCAGTTACTCTCTTCCAGGACAGGGCTACACTGAAGCTTTCTTT; CDR3 protein: CASSYSLPGQGYTEAFF; clone size: NA; J gene: TRBJ1-1; V gene: TRBV6-5; D gene: TRBD1; CDR3 length: 17
CDR3 DNA: TGTGCCAGCAGCTTGGGGGGGCTGAGGCAAGAGACCCAGTACTTC; CDR3 protein: CASSLGGLRQETQYF; clone size: NA; J gene: TRBJ2-5; V gene: TRBV11-2; D gene: NA; CDR3 length: 15
CDR3 DNA: TGTGCCAGCAGTTACTTACGAGCTGAAGCTTTCTTT; CDR3 protein: CASSYLRAEAFF; clone size: few; J gene: TRBJ1-1; V gene: TRBV6-6; D gene: NA; CDR3 length: 12
CDR3 DNA: TGTGCCAGCAGCCATACTGCGGATACGCAGTATTTT; CDR3 protein: CASSHTADTQYF; clone size: many; J gene: TRBJ2-3; V gene: TRBV7-9; D gene: NA; CDR3 length: 12
CDR3 DNA: TGTGCCAGCAGTTACCCGGTACGACCGTCCCAGCGGGAAAGCTCCTACGAGCAGTACTTC; CDR3 protein: CASSYPVRPSQRESSYEQYF; clone size: NA; J gene: TRBJ2-7; V gene: TRBV6-2/TRBV6-3; D gene: TRBD2; CDR3 length: 20
CDR3 DNA: TGTGCCTGGAGTCCGGGACCTTGGGAGACCCAGTACTTC; CDR3 protein: CAWSPGPWETQYF; clone size: NA; J gene: TRBJ2-5; V gene: TRBV30; D gene: NA; CDR3 length: 13
CDR3 DNA: TGTGCCAGCAGTTTAATCGAGCGGGAGCTCACAGATACGCAGTATTTT; CDR3 protein: CASSLIERELTDTQYF; clone size: NA; J gene: TRBJ2-3; V gene: TRBV28; D gene: TRBD2; CDR3 length: 16
CDR3 DNA: TGCAGTGCTAGGGGGGGTTCACCCCTCCACTTT; CDR3 protein: CSARGGSPLHF; clone size: NA; J gene: TRBJ1-6; V gene: TRBV20-1; D gene: NA; CDR3 length: 11
CDR3 DNA: TGTGCCAGCAGTAGATCCGGGACAGACGAGCAGTACTTC; CDR3 protein: CASSRSGTDEQYF; clone size: few; J gene: TRBJ2-7; V gene: TRBV6-1; D gene: TRBD1; CDR3 length: 13
CDR3 DNA: TGTGCCATCAGTGAGCAGGGGACACCGTCCTACAATGAGCAGTTCTTC; CDR3 protein: CAISEQGTPSYNEQFF; clone size: NA; J gene: TRBJ2-1; V gene: TRBV10-3; D gene: NA; CDR3 length: 16
CDR3 DNA: TGTGCCAGCAGTGGCCGACAGGGGAGGGCCTACGAGCAGTACTTC; CDR3 protein: CASSGRQGRAYEQYF; clone size: few; J gene: TRBJ2-7; V gene: TRBV6-1; D gene: NA; CDR3 length: 15
CDR3 DNA: TGTGCCAGTAGTCTAACAGGGACCGGGGCCAACGTCCTGACTTTC; CDR3 protein: CASSLTGTGANVLTF; clone size: NA; J gene: TRBJ2-6; V gene: TRBV19; D gene: NA; CDR3 length: 15
CDR3 DNA: TGTGCCAGCAGCCCCGGTTTGGGACAGGGAAGTCAAGAGACCCAGTACTTC; CDR3 protein: CASSPGLGQGSQETQYF; clone size: few; J gene: TRBJ2-5; V gene: TRBV5-6; D gene: TRBD1; CDR3 length: 17
CDR3 DNA: TGTGCCAGCAGTTCGGCCAGGGCCACCGGGGAGCTGTTTTTT; CDR3 protein: CASSSARATGELFF; clone size: few; J gene: TRBJ2-2; V gene: TRBV12-3/TRBV12-4; D gene: NA; CDR3 length: 14
CDR3 DNA: TGTGCCAGCAGTGAATGGCAGGCGAACACCGGGGAGCTGTTTTTT; CDR3 protein: CASSEWQANTGELFF; clone size: NA; J gene: TRBJ2-2; V gene: TRBV2; D gene: NA; CDR3 length: 15
CDR3 DNA: TGCGCCACCCAGCTTCCCGAAAACAATGAGCAGTTCTTC; CDR3 protein: CATQLPENNEQFF; clone size: NA; J gene: TRBJ2-1; V gene: TRBV5-1; D gene: NA; CDR3 length: 13
CDR3 DNA: TGTGCCAGCAGTCCCGGGGTCTTATTGAATGAGCAGTTCTTC; CDR3 protein: CASSPGVLLNEQFF; clone size: NA; J gene: TRBJ2-1; V gene: TRBV7-2; D gene: NA; CDR3 length: 14
CDR3 DNA: TGCGCCAGCAGCTATGTCGGACAGGGGTATGGCTACACCTTC; CDR3 protein: CASSYVGQGYGYTF; clone size: few; J gene: TRBJ1-2; V gene: TRBV5-1; D gene: TRBD1; CDR3 length: 14
CDR3 DNA: TGCGCCAGTAGACCGGCGGGGGAGACCCAGTACTTC; CDR3 protein: CASRPAGETQYF; clone size: many; J gene: TRBJ2-5; V gene: TRBV5-1; D gene: NA; CDR3 length: 12
CDR3 DNA: TGTGCCAGCAGCTTAGCGGGAATTTTGGAGCCCCAGCATTTT; CDR3 protein: CASSLAGILEPQHF; clone size: NA; J gene: TRBJ1-5; V gene: TRBV7-2; D gene: NA; CDR3 length: 14
CDR3 DNA: TGTGCCAGCAGCTTACAAGCAGTGAACTCCTACGAGCAGTACTTC; CDR3 protein: CASSLQAVNSYEQYF; clone size: NA; J gene: TRBJ2-7; V gene: TRBV11-1; D gene: NA; CDR3 length: 15
CDR3 DNA: TGCAGTGCTAGTCCTATGGCGGGACTAAGCACAGATACGCAGTATTTT; CDR3 protein: CSASPMAGLSTDTQYF; clone size: once; J gene: TRBJ2-3; V gene: TRBV20-1; D gene: TRBD2; CDR3 length: 16
CDR3 DNA: TGCGCCAGCAGCCAAGATGGGAAGTGCAGCAATCAGCCCCAGCATTTT; CDR3 protein: CASSQDGKCSNQPQHF; clone size: NA; J gene: TRBJ1-5; V gene: TRBV4-1; D gene: NA; CDR3 length: 16
CDR3 DNA: TGCGCCAGCAGCTTCCAGGGGGACCCCTACAATGAGCAGTTCTTC; CDR3 protein: CASSFQGDPYNEQFF; clone size: few; J gene: TRBJ2-1; V gene: TRBV5-1; D gene: TRBD1; CDR3 length: 15
CDR3 DNA: TGTGCCAGCAGTTCTAGTCTTGCGGGAACCCTAAATGAGCAGTTCTTC; CDR3 protein: CASSSSLAGTLNEQFF; clone size: few; J gene: TRBJ2-1; V gene: TRBV25-1; D gene: NA; CDR3 length: 16
CDR3 DNA: TGTGCCAGTAGTGAAGGGTACGGTTCCAACGAGCAGTACTTC; CDR3 protein: CASSEGYGSNEQYF; clone size: NA; J gene: TRBJ2-7; V gene: TRBV19; D gene: NA; CDR3 length: 14
CDR3 DNA: TGCGCCAGCAGACTAGCGAGCACAGATACGCAGTATTTT; CDR3 protein: CASRLASTDTQYF; clone size: few; J gene: TRBJ2-3; V gene: TRBV5-1; D gene: TRBD2; CDR3 length: 13
CDR3 DNA: TGTGCCAGCAGCCTCTTAGGGGGCTATGGCTACACCTTC; CDR3 protein: CASSLLGGYGYTF; clone size: once; J gene: TRBJ1-2; V gene: TRBV5-4; D gene: NA; CDR3 length: 13
CDR3 DNA: TGTGCCAGCAGTCTTACGGGGTATAGCGGCTACGAGCAGTACTTC; CDR3 protein: CASSLTGYSGYEQYF; clone size: NA; J gene: TRBJ2-7; V gene: TRBV27; D gene: NA; CDR3 length: 15
CDR3 DNA: TGTGCCAGCAGTCTCTCCCGGGACAGGGGCCGAACCTCTGGAAACACCATATATTTT; CDR3 protein: CASSLSRDRGRTSGNTIYF; clone size: NA; J gene: TRBJ1-3; V gene: TRBV28; D gene: TRBD1; CDR3 length: 19
CDR3 DNA: TGCGCCAGCAGCCAAGAAAGGCGAAGGGGACAGAACAATCAGCCCCAGCATTTT; CDR3 protein: CASSQERRRGQNNQPQHF; clone size: NA; J gene: TRBJ1-5; V gene: TRBV4-3; D gene: TRBD1; CDR3 length: 18
CDR3 DNA: TGTGCCAGCAGCCCTTGGGGGACCCCCGGCGTCAGAGCTTTCTTT; CDR3 protein: CASSPWGTPGVRAFF; clone size: NA; J gene: TRBJ1-1; V gene: TRBV7-3; D gene: NA; CDR3 length: 15
CDR3 DNA: TGCAGCGCTGGACCGCGAGAGACCCAGTACTTC; CDR3 protein: CSAGPRETQYF; clone size: many; J gene: TRBJ2-5; V gene: TRBV29-1; D gene: NA; CDR3 length: 11
CDR3 DNA: TGCAGCGTTATAAAGACGGGAGTCTACGAGCAGTACTTC; CDR3 protein: CSVIKTGVYEQYF; clone size: few; J gene: TRBJ2-7; V gene: TRBV29-1; D gene: NA; CDR3 length: 13
CDR3 DNA: TGTGCCAGCAGTTTAAGACTAGCCGTTGAGCAGTTCTTC; CDR3 protein: CASSLRLAVEQFF; clone size: few; J gene: TRBJ2-1; V gene: TRBV28; D gene: TRBD2; CDR3 length: 13
CDR3 DNA: TGTGCCAGCAGCCGAAACACCTTCTCTGGGGCCAACGTCCTGACTTTC; CDR3 protein: CASSRNTFSGANVLTF; clone size: NA; J gene: TRBJ2-6; V gene: TRBV7-6; D gene: NA; CDR3 length: 16
CDR3 DNA: TGCAGTGCTAGAGAAGGCAGCGTCTACGAGCAGTACTTC; CDR3 protein: CSAREGSVYEQYF; clone size: NA; J gene: TRBJ2-7; V gene: TRBV20-1; D gene: NA; CDR3 length: 13
CDR3 DNA: TGTGCCAGCAGCCTTCGCGGGAGCTTCTACAATGAGCAGTTCTTC; CDR3 protein: CASSLRGSFYNEQFF; clone size: NA; J gene: TRBJ2-1; V gene: TRBV7-2; D gene: TRBD2; CDR3 length: 15
CDR3 DNA: TGTGCCAGCAGCCCGGGTGTTGGGACTAGCGGGAGGGCCTACAATGAGCAGTTCTTC; CDR3 protein: CASSPGVGTSGRAYNEQFF; clone size: NA; J gene: TRBJ2-1; V gene: TRBV3-1; D gene: TRBD2; CDR3 length: 19
CDR3 DNA: TGTGCCAGCAGCTTCGCCAGTCGGAACACTGAAGCTTTCTTT; CDR3 protein: CASSFASRNTEAFF; clone size: many; J gene: TRBJ1-1; V gene: TRBV11-2; D gene: NA; CDR3 length: 14
CDR3 DNA: TGTGCCAGCAGCAAGGGGGGGTGGGACACAGATACGCAGTATTTT; CDR3 protein: CASSKGGWDTDTQYF; clone size: NA; J gene: TRBJ2-3; V gene: TRBV11-2; D gene: NA; CDR3 length: 15
CDR3 DNA: TGTGCCACCAGCAGAGATCTAGCGGTCTACAATGAGCAGTTCTTC; CDR3 protein: CATSRDLAVYNEQFF; clone size: NA; J gene: TRBJ2-1; V gene: TRBV15; D gene: TRBD2; CDR3 length: 15
CDR3 DNA: TGTGCCAGCAGTTTCGGGGGGTACAGCACAGATACGCAGTATTTT; CDR3 protein: CASSFGGYSTDTQYF; clone size: many; J gene: TRBJ2-3; V gene: TRBV27; D gene: TRBD2; CDR3 length: 15
CDR3 DNA: TGTGCCAGCAGTCGACTATCCAGGGCGGTCGGTGGCTACACCTTC; CDR3 protein: CASSRLSRAVGGYTF; clone size: NA; J gene: TRBJ1-2; V gene: TRBV28; D gene: NA; CDR3 length: 15